This entry describes one T cell receptor (beta chain). Sequencing used immunoSEQ multiplex PCR; TCRdb keeps in-frame clones, though not all of them. Of 100,000 to 150,000 clones listed, over 75% are singletons. This sample is drawn from a study of control samples from healthy donors and cancer patients. The CDR3 has 17 residues. Trimming shortened V by 4 bases and J by 0 bases, and 18 bases separated the two germline ends. Germline values: CDR1 LNHDA, CDR2 SQIVND (reference sequence). The specimen sequenced was blood. This sequence originates from a man younger than 35 in good health. J is TRBJ1-1 and V is TRBV19; D remains unclear. CDR3 sequence (DNA): TGTGCCAGTAGTAGCCCCGACCGGTTAGACATGAACACTGAAGCTTTCTTT. Protein sequence: CASSSPDRLDMNTEAFF.